This T cell receptor beta chain originates from a study of vaccination and CD4 T cells after COVID-19. Overall study: Two of the convalescents were Hispanic, and the group consisted of six males and four females.

This CDR3 is built from 15 residues. With regard to this clonotype: Its matching antigen is unknown.

The treatment here: approximately 10-day PBMC culture with coronavirus spike peptide pools or control peptides (ViraFEST assay). March to December 2020 was the span of positive PCR dates, which predated US Alpha, Beta and Delta variants. The study sequenced cultured CD4+ T cell DNA using the Oncomine TCR Beta short-read assay. Using the QIAamp micro DNA kit, genomic DNA was extracted from the CD4+ T cells that had been cultured. TCRdb used MiXCR to reprocess the PCR reads, holding one entry per CDR3 protein. In the table there are some 12,000 distinct CDR3 sequences, almost 55% of which are singletons.

The clonotype comes from a human donor with COVID-19. The chain employs TRBV21-1 and TRBJ1-2; TRBD1, the D gene given by the table, was not confirmed from the DNA. TRBV21-1 is an annotated pseudogene. This material consisted of cultured CD4+ T cells from blood, taken after SARS-CoV-2 vaccination. The CDR3 DNA sequence: TGTGCCAGCAGCCCTACCGGGAACTGTTACTATGGCTACACCTTC. Encoded protein: CASSPTGNCYYGYTF.